Each of the 32 T cell receptor beta chains below was sequenced from the same sample in a study of Graves' ophthalmopathy and Graves' hyperthyroidism. The authors amplified TCR beta CDR3 regions, and they did so from RNA transcripts for repertoire sequencing. An opening RT-PCR round employed HTBI primers and preceded a second-round multiplex PCR. TCRdb re-analysed the multiplex PCR reads in MiXCR, keeping a single row per CDR3 protein. The repertoire consists of fewer than 600,000 distinct CDR3 sequences, with over 13% occurring once and the leading ten covering over 8%. Sequencing was performed on blood. The receptors originated from a woman aged 25 to 39 with Graves' ophthalmopathy.

This clonotype has a count of ten or more. The chain couples TRBV10-3 to TRBJ2-5; D unresolved. Trimming removed 2 bases at V and 5 bases at J, with 9 bases between. The germline gives CDR1 ENHRY, CDR2 SYGVKD. The CDR3 extends over 13 amino acids. Here the CDR3 reads CAISEPYFETQYF. In DNA form, the CDR3 reads TGTGCCATCAGTGAGCCTTACTTCGAGACCCAGTACTTC.

The chain links TRBV20-1 to TRBJ1-2, with a weak D call TRBD1 (5 bases). Germline V gives CDR1 DFQATT, CDR2 SNEGSKA (reference sequence). This CDR3 is 13 amino acids long. The V end lost 6 bases, the J end lost 0 bases, and 11 bases lay between the germline ends. The CDR3 region has the DNA TGCAGTGCCGGGGCAGGGACTAACTATGGCTACACCTTC. It codes for CSAGAGTNYGYTF.

This clonotype has ten or more counts. V and J are TRBV10-3 and TRBJ1-5; D uncertain. Germline CDR1 ENHRY, CDR2 SYGVKD. The CDR3 contains 15 residues. The V end was cut by 6 bases, the J end by 4 bases, with 16 bases between. The CDR3 bases are TGTGCCATCAGAGCAGGTGATCCGGGGAATCAGCCCCAGCATTTT. The encoded protein is CAIRAGDPGNQPQHF.

This clonotype has more than one count but fewer than ten. The chain couples TRBV29-1 to TRBJ2-7, with TRBD1 identical over 8 bases. This CDR3 region has 14 residues. The V and J ends lost 6 bases and 5 bases, in that order; junction bases with no gene match: 12. CDR1 and CDR2 from the germline V gene are SQVTM and ANQGSEA. CDR3 sequence reads: CSVRTGTGSNEQYF. Written as DNA, the CDR3 is TGCAGCGTACGGACCGGGACAGGCAGCAACGAGCAGTACTTC.

V usage is TRBV30 and J usage is TRBJ2-7; the D gene is possibly TRBD1 (5 bases). The CDR3 is made up of 13 amino acids. The germline CDR1 and CDR2 sequences are GTSNPN and SVGIG (reference sequence). Trimming cost V 6 bases and J 1 base, with 13 bases left between them. The CDR3 is CACDRDRSYEQYF. DNA for the CDR3: TGTGCCTGTGACAGAGACCGGTCCTACGAGCAGTACTTC.

This rearrangement joins TRBV30 to TRBJ2-2; 8 bases agree with TRBD2. Losses at the gene ends were 1 base for V and 11 bases for J; bases not matched to a gene: 12. Germline CDR1 and CDR2: GTSNPN and SVGIG (reference sequence). This CDR3 comprises 15 residues. This CDR3 reads CAWSADGLAGRELFF. CDR3 sequence (DNA): TGTGCCTGGAGTGCGGACGGGCTAGCGGGCCGAGAGCTGTTTTTT.

This clonotype was seen many times. The chain combines TRBV27 with TRBJ2-2; D is unclear. Germline lookup yields CDR1 MNHEY and CDR2 SMNVEV (reference sequence). V lost 3 bases to trimming and J lost 3 bases, with 8 bases between them. The CDR3 is 14 residues long. The CDR3 nucleotides read TGTGCCAGCAGTTTCGGTCGGTACACCGGGGAGCTGTTTTTT. This sequence encodes CASSFGRYTGELFF.

This clonotype came up many times. The rearrangement links TRBV24-1 to TRBJ2-5; D tentatively reads TRBD1 or TRBD2 (5 bases each). Germline assignment: CDR1 KGHDR and CDR2 SFDVKD. Between the trimmed V and J ends, which lost 5 bases and 5 bases, there was a span of 11 bases. The CDR3 extends over 13 amino acids. CDR3 sequence: CATSGGIRETQYF. For the CDR3, the DNA is TGTGCCACCAGTGGGGGGATCCGGGAGACCCAGTACTTC.

This chain joins TRBV4-1 and TRBJ2-4; the match to TRBD2 covers 7 bases. Germline loops: CDR1 MGHRA, CDR2 YSYEKL. This CDR3 is built from 16 residues. V dropped 1 base and J dropped 3; count of bases not matched to a gene: 6. The CDR3 spells CASSQVGRGSKNIQYF. CDR3 bases: TGCGCCAGCAGCCAAGTAGGGAGGGGAAGCAAAAACATTCAGTACTTC.

This clonotype was seen repeatedly, ten times or more. J is TRBJ1-3 and V is TRBV20-1, with no clear D. Germline CDR1 and CDR2: DFQATT and SNEGSKA (reference sequence). The V end lost 2 bases, the J end lost 5 bases, and 13 bases lay between the germline ends. There are 14 residues in the CDR3. The CDR3 DNA follows: TGCAGTGCTAGACGGTCTGGTCCCAGAAACACCATATATTTT. It yields the protein CSARRSGPRNTIYF.

This clonotype appeared many times. The chain employs TRBV2 and TRBJ1-2; a possible D gene is TRBD1 (5 bases). Trimming took 6 bases from V and 3 from J, leaving 14 bases between them. This CDR3 is built from 14 residues. Per germline, CDR1 SNHLY and CDR2 FYNNEI. This CDR3 is CASSWDPGDYGYTF. As DNA, the CDR3 is TGTGCCAGCAGCTGGGACCCGGGGGACTATGGCTACACCTTC.

This clonotype was detected many times. J is TRBJ2-7 and V is TRBV7-4; D ambiguous. This CDR3 is 14 amino acids long. The V and J ends lost 1 base and 2 bases respectively, with 9 bases between them. Germline V lookup: CDR1 SGHVT, CDR2 SQSDAQ. The CDR3 nucleotides are TGTGCCAGCAGCTTAGGGGCCACGGCCTACGAGCAGTACTTC. This codes for CASSLGATAYEQYF.

This clonotype appeared a few times. This chain uses TRBV6-1 with TRBJ2-7, with 9 bases fitting TRBD1. V trimming: 6 bases; J trimming: 5 bases; junction bases outside the gene matches: 2. CDR3 length: 12 residues. CDR1 MNHNS and CDR2 SASEGT come from the germline V gene. CDR3 amino acids: CASSGDRDEQYF. The CDR3 region has the DNA TGTGCCAGCAGCGGGGACAGGGACGAGCAGTACTTC.

This clonotype was picked up a small number of times. This chain uses TRBV20-1 with TRBJ2-2, with TRBD1 matching 7 bases. The CDR3 contains 14 residues. With 6 bases clipped from V and 1 base from J, the junction kept 5 bases outside the gene matches. The germline gives CDR1 DFQATT, CDR2 SNEGSKA (reference sequence). The CDR3 reads CSAHNRGNTGELFF. CDR3 bases: TGCAGTGCCCACAACAGGGGGAACACCGGGGAGCTGTTTTTT.

This clonotype was found many times. The chain has TRBV5-1 and TRBJ2-2, with D unclear. The CDR3 is made up of 15 amino acids. V gave up 0 bases and J gave up 4 bases, with 10 bases separating them. CDR1 is SGHRS and CDR2 is YFSETQ in the germline V gene. The CDR3 coding sequence is TGCGCCAGCAGCTTGGGCCCCTCGGGCACCGGGGAGCTGTTTTTT. Residues: CASSLGPSGTGELFF. The entire variable domain, with the rest obtained from reference TRBV5-1 and TRBJ2-2, is as follows: KAGVTQTPRYLIKTRGQQVTLSCSPISGHRSVSWYQQTPGQGLQFLFEYFSETQRNKGNFPGRFSGRQFSNSRSEMNVSTLELGDSALYLCASSLGPSGTGELFFGEGSRLTVL.

V gene TRBV2 combines with J gene TRBJ1-1, with D possibly being TRBD1 (5 bases). CDR3 length equals 10 residues. In germline, CDR1 is SNHLY, CDR2 FYNNEI. The CDR3 sequence is CATVNTEAFF. The CDR3 DNA follows: TGTGCGACAGTGAACACTGAAGCTTTCTTT. Based on the CDR3 plus reference TRBV2 and TRBJ1-1, the full variable domain is EPEVTQTPSHQVTQMGQEVILRCVPISNHLYFYWYRQILGQKVEFLVSFYNNEISEKSEIFDDQFSVERPDGSNFTLKIRSTKLEDSAMYFCATVNTEAFFGQGTRLTVV.

In DNA, the CDR3 is TGTGCCACCAGCAGAGATCAGCATGATCAGCCCCAGCATTTT. This encodes CATSRDQHDQPQHF. The V call is TRBV15, the J call TRBJ1-5; D unclear. CDR1 LNHNV and CDR2 YYDKDF come from the germline V gene (reference sequence). The CDR3 length is 14 residues. Trimming took 0 bases from V and 5 from J, leaving 8 bases between them.

This clonotype was picked up many times. This rearrangement joins TRBV7-2 to TRBJ1-1, with unresolved D. Trimming shortened V by 1 base and J by 11 bases, and 14 bases separated the two germline ends. The CDR3 has 13 residues. Germline V gene lookup returns CDR1 SGHTA and CDR2 FQGNSA. The CDR3 spells CASSLVSQSPAFF. The CDR3 DNA is TGTGCCAGCAGCTTAGTTAGTCAGAGCCCGGCTTTCTTT.

In its sample, this clonotype was seen many times. The chain links TRBV12-5 to TRBJ2-7, with 8 bases lining up with TRBD2. Trimming removed 2 bases from V and 2 bases from J; junction bases left unmatched: 8. Germline CDR1 LGHNT, CDR2 FRNRAP. This CDR3 is 16 amino acids long. CDR3: CASGLYFGTRAYEQYF. The CDR3 DNA reads as TGTGCTAGTGGTTTGTATTTCGGGACTAGAGCCTACGAGCAGTACTTC.

This clonotype was counted at least ten times. The chain has TRBV12-5 and TRBJ1-1; a weak D match, TRBD1 (5 bases). This CDR3 has 16 amino acids. The V end was cut by 0 bases, the J end by 1 base, with 12 bases between. Germline assignment: CDR1 LGHNT and CDR2 FRNRAP. CDR3 region: CASGLVVGRTNTEAFF. The CDR3 DNA follows: TGTGCTAGTGGTTTGGTAGTGGGACGTACGAACACTGAAGCTTTCTTT. Variable domain in full (rest from reference TRBV12-5 and TRBJ1-1): DARVTQTPRHKVTEMGQEVTMRCQPILGHNTVFWYRQTMMQGLELLAYFRNRAPLDDSGMPKDRFSAEMPDATLATLKIQPSEPRDSAVYFCASGLVVGRTNTEAFFGQGTRLTVV.

V usage is TRBV7-6 and J usage is TRBJ2-7; 11 bases map to TRBD2. Germline loops: CDR1 SGHVS, CDR2 FNYEAQ. V dropped 1 base and J dropped 0; count of bases not matched to a gene: 8. CDR3 length: 18 amino acids. DNA of the CDR3: TGTGCCAGCAGCTTAGGCCTAGCGGGGGGCCTTAGCTCCTACGAGCAGTACTTC. Its translation is CASSLGLAGGLSSYEQYF.

V is TRBV29-1 and J is TRBJ1-1, with D unclear. Trimming removed 6 bases at V and 5 bases at J, with 13 bases between. Germline V gene data show CDR1 as SQVTM and CDR2 as ANQGSEA. CDR3 length: 12 residues. CDR3: CSVGLGGTEAFF. CDR3 sequence (DNA): TGCAGCGTGGGCCTAGGCGGAACTGAAGCTTTCTTT.

Worth noting for this clonotype: A read error may explain this, as a much larger clone is one base away. The chain carries TRBV6-1 and TRBJ1-5; unclear D gene. The CDR3 is made up of 13 amino acids. CDR1 is MNHNS, CDR2 SASEGT, per germline. V lost 9 bases to trimming and J lost 7 bases, with 16 bases between them. CDR3 DNA sequence: TGTGCCAGAAGTCCCGGAGCGGTGCAGCCCCAGCATTTT. Residues: CARSPGAVQPQHF.

This clonotype has at least ten counts. This rearrangement joins TRBV19 to TRBJ2-2, with TRBD2 matching over 13 bases. Unmatched junction bases numbered 10, after V lost 5 bases and J lost 7 bases. This CDR3 has 17 amino acids. CDR1 and CDR2 (germline): LNHDA, SQIVND (reference sequence). The CDR3: CASSGPPGLAGSGELFF. CDR3 nucleotides: TGTGCCAGTAGTGGGCCACCGGGACTAGCGGGAAGCGGGGAGCTGTTTTTT.

This clonotype was recorded many times. The chain carries TRBV13 and TRBJ1-1; 8 bases agree with TRBD1. The germline gives CDR1 PRHDT, CDR2 FYEKMQ (reference sequence). The CDR3 sequence is 14 residues long. After removal of 2 bases from V and 6 bases from J, the junction contained 5 bases not matched to a gene. The CDR3 DNA reads as TGTGCCAGCAGCTTACGGGAACAGGGGGCTGAAGCTTTCTTT. Translated, it gives CASSLREQGAEAFF.

This clonotype turned up a few times. A much bigger clone sits one base away, suggesting this may be a read error. The chain uses TRBV6-1 and TRBJ1-1; TRBD1 might be the D (5 bases). The CDR3 totals 13 residues. V was trimmed by 5 bases and J by 5 bases, leaving 12 bases between them. Germline V gives CDR1 MNHNS, CDR2 SASEGT. The CDR3 DNA reads as TGTGCCAGCAGTAGATCAGGGAAGACTGAAGCTTTCTTT. The encoded protein is CASSRSGKTEAFF.

This clonotype has ten or more counts. V is TRBV7-6 and J is TRBJ2-5; 10 positions agree with TRBD2. The CDR3 runs to 16 residues. CDR1 and CDR2 (germline): SGHVS, FNYEAQ. V shed 0 bases, J shed 2 bases, and the junction held 3 bases outside the gene matches. This chain's CDR3 is CASSLAPAGGQETQYF. The CDR3 coding sequence is TGTGCCAGCAGCTTAGCCCCAGCGGGAGGGCAAGAGACCCAGTACTTC.

The genes are TRBV7-9 and TRBJ1-2, with D perhaps matching TRBD1 (6 bases). This CDR3 is 15 amino acids long. Germline assignment: CDR1 SEHNR and CDR2 FQNEAQ (reference sequence). Trimming removed 2 bases from V and 2 bases from J, with 12 bases in between. The CDR3 DNA sequence: TGTGCCAGCAGCTTAAGGGGGGCGCTGAACTATGGCTACACCTTC. It yields the protein CASSLRGALNYGYTF. The full variable domain, rest sourced from reference TRBV7-9 and TRBJ1-2, is DTGVSQNPRHKITKRGQNVTFRCDPISEHNRLYWYRQTLGQGPEFLTYFQNEAQLEKSRLLSDRFSAERPKGSFSTLEIQRTEQGDSAMYLCASSLRGALNYGYTFGSGTRLTVV.

In this sample, this clonotype turned up many times. V usage is TRBV29-1 and J usage is TRBJ1-3; a possible D gene is TRBD1 (6 bases). V lost 5 bases, J lost 4 bases, and 9 bases lay in between. In germline, CDR1 is SQVTM, CDR2 ANQGSEA. CDR3 size: 12 residues. The CDR3 here is CSVKGQGNTIYF. For the CDR3, the DNA is TGCAGCGTTAAAGGACAGGGAAACACCATATATTTT.

About this clonotype: A read error is possible here, since a much larger clone lies one base away. The CDR3 end shows no conserved phenylalanine or tryptophan, and so a read error is likely. V and J are TRBV12-3 or TRBV12-4 and TRBJ2-2, with unresolved D. This CDR3 has 13 residues. The CDR3 spells CAGRRTNTGELFL. DNA of the CDR3: TGTGCCGGCAGGCGGACGAACACCGGGGAGCTGTTTTTG.

The table lists this clonotype with a few counts. This chain joins TRBV6-1 and TRBJ1-6, with D uncertain. The CDR3 is made up of 14 amino acids. The germline V gene has CDR1 MNHNS and CDR2 SASEGT. The V and J ends lost 2 bases and 8 bases respectively, with 10 bases between them. The CDR3 region is CASSEFLGYSPLHF. DNA for the CDR3: TGTGCCAGCAGTGAATTCCTCGGCTATTCACCCCTCCACTTT.

This clonotype was recorded at least ten times. This chain links TRBV2 with TRBJ2-2, with 10 bases that match TRBD2. Trimming took 6 bases from V and 5 from J; bases not matched to a gene: 3. The V gene's germline CDR1 is SNHLY and CDR2 FYNNEI. The CDR3 consists of 14 residues. The CDR3 spells CASRGTSATGELFF. CDR3 in DNA: TGTGCCAGCAGGGGGACTAGCGCAACCGGGGAGCTGTTTTTT. Filled out from reference TRBV2 and TRBJ2-2, the complete variable domain reads EPEVTQTPSHQVTQMGQEVILRCVPISNHLYFYWYRQILGQKVEFLVSFYNNEISEKSEIFDDQFSVERPDGSNFTLKIRSTKLEDSAMYFCASRGTSATGELFFGEGSRLTVL.